Sequencing of this T cell receptor beta chain was carried out in a study of T cell responses to AZD1222 COVID-19 vaccine. Study outcomes and limitations: Reportedly, nearly half of unique spike TCRs recognized epitopes outside B.1.351/B.1.1.7 mutations. Clonal diversity may have been underestimated in mostly white British donors.

Points on this clone: The antigen remains unidentified.

Profiled with immunoSEQ multiplex PCR; TCRdb holds only in-frame clones, not every one. The sample carries about 100,000 clones, roughly 89% recorded once. The clonotype comes from an adult in good health. Sequencing was performed on peripheral blood, taken on day 0 of AZD1222 vaccination.

The CDR3 sequence: CASSLGGGFVEQYF. In nucleotides, the CDR3 is TGTGCCAGCAGCTTGGGGGGCGGATTCGTCGAGCAGTACTTC. The rearrangement links TRBV5-4 to TRBJ2-7; a possible D gene is TRBD1 (5 bases). Germline assignment: CDR1 SGHNT and CDR2 YYREEE (reference sequence). The CDR3 covers 14 residues. V was trimmed by 0 bases and J by 6 bases, leaving 13 bases between them.